These T cell receptor beta chains were read from a single sample in a study of cytomegalovirus exposure and HLA in healthy donors. Assay used: immunoSEQ multiplex PCR; TCRdb lists only in-frame clones, some missing. Of some 140,000 clones in the sample, 75% to 85% are singletons; the top ten hold around 1.3%. Source material: PBMCs. These TCRs come from a woman in her thirties or forties in good health and CMV-seronegative. CDR3s include the opening cysteine and the closing phenylalanine or tryptophan. D genes are given only for firm matches. Some rows have no size entry. The others give once, few or many, or a class for an expanded clone.

clone size,D gene,V gene,J gene,CDR3 protein,CDR3 DNA
NA,NA,TRBV10-3,TRBJ1-1,CASARTNTEAFF,TGTGCCTCCGCCAGAACGAACACTGAAGCTTTCTTT
NA,NA,TRBV5-1,TRBJ1-2,CASSLDPGTGGYTF,TGCGCCAGCAGCTTGGACCCGGGAACGGGAGGCTACACCTTC
few,TRBD1,TRBV7-8,TRBJ1-1,CASSPRQGSTNTEAFF,TGTGCCAGCAGCCCCCGACAGGGTTCTACGAACACTGAAGCTTTCTTT
NA,NA,TRBV7-9,TRBJ1-4,CASSSDRDGGEKLFF,TGTGCCAGCAGCTCAGACCGGGACGGGGGTGAAAAACTGTTTTTT
NA,TRBD2,TRBV7-7,TRBJ2-3,CASSQSGGLTDTQYF,TGTGCTAGCAGCCAAAGCGGGGGGCTCACAGATACGCAGTATTTT
NA,NA,TRBV28,TRBJ1-2,CASQRYYGYTF,TGTGCCAGCCAGCGATACTATGGCTACACCTTC
NA,TRBD2,TRBV27,TRBJ2-2,CASSGLAGGQGTGELFF,TGTGCCAGCTCGGGACTAGCGGGGGGGCAGGGCACCGGGGAGCTGTTTTTT
once,NA,TRBV19,TRBJ2-6,CASSKGSGANVLTF,TGTGCCAGCTCTAAGGGGTCTGGGGCCAACGTCCTGACTTTC
NA,TRBD1,TRBV4-3,TRBJ1-2,CASSPDRQGLVYGYTF,TGCGCCAGCAGCCCCGATAGACAGGGTTTGGTCTATGGCTACACCTTC
NA,NA,TRBV11-3,TRBJ2-3,CASSLGFSLTDTQYF,TGTGCCAGCAGCCTCGGTTTCTCCCTTACAGATACGCAGTATTTT
many,TRBD1,TRBV19,TRBJ1-4,CASEGAQNEKLFF,TGTGCCAGCGAGGGGGCGCAGAATGAAAAACTGTTTTTT
once,NA,TRBV7-6,TRBJ1-1,CASSLAGGAEAFF,TGTGCCAGCAGCTTAGCGGGGGGAGCTGAAGCTTTCTTT
few,TRBD1,TRBV4-1,TRBJ1-1,CASSQASTGVTEAFF,TGCGCCAGCAGCCAAGCCTCTACAGGGGTTACTGAAGCTTTCTTT
NA,TRBD1,TRBV7-9,TRBJ1-1,CASSERQGKGTEAFF,TGTGCCAGCAGCGAACGACAGGGTAAGGGCACTGAAGCTTTCTTT
NA,NA,TRBV28,TRBJ2-3,CASIAGGTDTQYF,TGTGCCAGCATTGCCGGGGGTACAGATACGCAGTATTTT
NA,NA,TRBV19,TRBJ2-2,CASRPAATGELFF,TGTGCCAGTAGGCCAGCGGCGACCGGGGAGCTGTTTTTT
NA,TRBD2,TRBV6-5,TRBJ2-3,CASSYRGGAPDTQYF,TGTGCCAGCAGTTATCGCGGGGGGGCCCCAGATACGCAGTATTTT
NA,NA,TRBV18,TRBJ1-2,CASSPRAGDGYTF,TGTGCCAGCTCACCAAGGGCAGGGGATGGCTACACCTTC
NA,NA,TRBV5-1,TRBJ1-2,CASSLEGSTRINYGYTF,TGCGCCAGCAGCTTGGAAGGATCCACCAGGATTAACTATGGCTACACCTTC
NA,TRBD1,TRBV15,TRBJ2-7,CATSRGGQGEYEQYF,TGTGCCACCAGCAGAGGAGGGCAGGGGGAATACGAGCAGTACTTC
NA,NA,TRBV5-1,TRBJ1-1,CASSFVGGWDTEAFF,TGCGCCAGCAGCTTCGTCGGGGGTTGGGACACTGAAGCTTTCTTT
medium-sized,TRBD1,TRBV28,TRBJ1-1,CASSSDRTNTEAFF,TGTGCCAGCAGTTCGGACAGGACGAACACTGAAGCTTTCTTT
NA,NA,TRBV18,TRBJ2-1,CASSLSGSYNEQFF,TGTGCCAGCTCACTCTCGGGCTCCTACAATGAGCAGTTCTTC
NA,NA,TRBV6-5,TRBJ1-2,CASSYSISGSYGYTF,TGTGCCAGCAGTTACTCGATTTCGGGGAGCTATGGCTACACCTTC
NA,TRBD1,TRBV29-1,TRBJ1-2,CSVRGTGGYSGYTF,TGCAGCGTCCGAGGGACAGGGGGTTATAGTGGCTACACCTTC
NA,NA,TRBV7-2,TRBJ1-1,CASSPRQMNTEAFF,TGTGCCAGCAGCCCTCGACAGATGAACACTGAAGCTTTCTTT
NA,TRBD1,TRBV28,TRBJ1-6,CASSPETGINSPLHF,TGTGCCAGCAGTCCTGAGACAGGGATTAATTCACCCCTCCACTTT
NA,TRBD2,TRBV6-1,TRBJ2-7,CASTLGGSSYEQYF,TGTGCCAGCACCCTGGGGGGGAGCTCCTACGAGCAGTACTTC
NA,TRBD1,TRBV9,TRBJ1-6,CASSADREFSPLHF,TGTGCCAGCAGCGCGGACAGGGAGTTTTCACCCCTCCACTTT
NA,TRBD1,TRBV6-5,TRBJ2-5,CASSNPWTGSKTQYF,TGTGCCAGCAGTAACCCCTGGACAGGTTCGAAGACCCAGTACTTC
NA,NA,TRBV6-1,TRBJ1-2,CASRPGAEAGYTF,TGTGCCAGCAGGCCTGGGGCCGAGGCTGGCTACACCTTC
NA,TRBD1,TRBV5-1,TRBJ2-2,CASSAGQGLRTGELFF,TGCGCCAGCAGCGCGGGACAGGGTCTTCGCACCGGGGAGCTGTTTTTT
NA,TRBD2,TRBV11-3,TRBJ2-3,CASSDTLAEGTQYF,TGTGCCAGCAGCGACACACTAGCGGAGGGGACGCAGTATTTT
few,TRBD1,TRBV29-1,TRBJ1-1,CSVSGTENTEAFF,TGCAGCGTTTCCGGGACAGAGAACACTGAAGCTTTCTTT
NA,NA,TRBV10-3,TRBJ1-5,CAISESGTQHQPQHF,TGTGCCATCAGTGAGTCTGGGACACAGCATCAGCCCCAGCATTTT
NA,NA,TRBV7-3,TRBJ2-7,CASSQGGYEQYF,TGTGCCAGCAGTCAGGGGGGCTACGAGCAGTACTTC
NA,NA,TRBV7-9,TRBJ1-2,CASSPTEFYGYTF,TGTGCCAGCAGCCCGACAGAATTCTATGGCTACACCTTC
few,NA,TRBV19,TRBJ1-2,CASSILRGSNYGYTF,TGTGCCAGTAGTATTTTGCGGGGGTCTAACTATGGCTACACCTTC
NA,TRBD1,TRBV6-5,TRBJ1-3,CASSYSTGGSGNTIYF,TGTGCCAGCAGTTACTCGACAGGGGGCTCTGGAAACACCATATATTTT
medium-sized,NA,TRBV27,TRBJ2-1,CASSGGDSYNEQFF,TGTGCCAGCAGCGGAGGTGACTCCTACAATGAGCAGTTCTTC
NA,TRBD1,TRBV19,TRBJ1-2,CASSASGTGGNYGYTF,TGTGCCAGTAGTGCGTCCGGGACAGGGGGCAACTATGGCTACACCTTC
NA,NA,TRBV6-5,TRBJ1-6,CASRGENNSPLHF,TGTGCCAGCCGCGGGGAGAATAATTCACCCCTCCACTTT
NA,NA,TRBV2,TRBJ1-1,CASRADYTEAFF,TGTGCCAGCAGGGCGGACTACACTGAAGCTTTCTTT
NA,TRBD1,TRBV7-8,TRBJ2-5,CASRRAEGQGFQETQYF,TGTGCCAGCAGACGTGCTGAGGGACAGGGCTTTCAAGAGACCCAGTACTTC
few,NA,TRBV2,TRBJ1-2,CASSGTNYGYTF,TGTGCCAGCAGTGGGACAAACTATGGCTACACCTTC
NA,NA,TRBV2,TRBJ1-2,CASSPQKCGYTF,TGTGCCAGCAGCCCACAGAAGTGCGGCTACACCTTC
NA,TRBD1,TRBV18,TRBJ1-1,CASSPTGLANGDTEAFF,TGTGCCAGCTCACCGACAGGGCTTGCCAACGGTGACACTGAAGCTTTCTTT
NA,TRBD1,TRBV2,TRBJ1-3,CASNRQGASGNTIYF,TGTGCCAGCAATAGACAGGGGGCTTCAGGAAACACCATATATTTT
NA,NA,TRBV5-4,TRBJ2-1,CASSLGGLPKGFF,TGTGCCAGCAGCTTGGGAGGGCTACCTAAGGGGTTCTTC
NA,NA,TRBV5-1,TRBJ2-3,CASSFIQGESTDTQYF,TGCGCCAGCAGCTTCATACAGGGAGAGAGCACAGATACGCAGTATTTT
few,NA,TRBV28,TRBJ1-2,CASREVGGSYGYTF,TGTGCCAGCAGAGAGGTAGGGGGAAGCTATGGCTACACCTTC
NA,TRBD2,TRBV27,TRBJ2-7,CASSLSNFRAGGPYEQYF,TGTGCCAGCAGTTTATCGAATTTTCGGGCGGGGGGGCCCTACGAGCAGTACTTC
NA,TRBD2,TRBV7-9,TRBJ2-5,CASSPSAGGQETQYF,TGTGCCAGCAGCCCCTCAGCGGGGGGTCAAGAGACCCAGTACTTC
NA,NA,TRBV5-5,TRBJ1-5,CASSLEVRNNQPQHF,TGTGCCAGCAGCTTGGAGGTCAGGAACAATCAGCCCCAGCATTTT
NA,NA,TRBV29-1,TRBJ1-2,CSFWVREGYTF,TGCAGCTTTTGGGTCCGGGAGGGCTACACCTTC
once,TRBD2,TRBV30,TRBJ2-5,CAWTRTSGYQETQYF,TGTGCCTGGACCCGGACTAGCGGTTACCAAGAGACCCAGTACTTC
NA,TRBD1,TRBV7-9,TRBJ2-6,CASSSFRDRGTSGANVLTF,TGTGCCAGCAGCTCCTTTCGGGACAGGGGGACCTCTGGGGCCAACGTCCTGACTTTC
NA,NA,TRBV5-1,TRBJ1-1,CASSTGQAAFF,TGCGCCAGCAGCACGGGACAAGCAGCTTTCTTT